This is a list of T cell receptor beta chains from one sample in a study of cytomegalovirus exposure and HLA in healthy donors. TCRdb keeps only in-frame clones here, not all; method: immunoSEQ multiplex PCR. The sample shows 150,000 to 200,000 clones, 80% of them seen only once. Material for sequencing was PBMCs. These receptors were obtained from a girl aged 5 to 17 in good health and CMV-seropositive. The CDR3 runs from the conserved cysteine through the conserved F or W. The order of the fields is CDR3 DNA, CDR3 protein, D gene, clone size, CDR3 length, J gene, V gene. A D gene is named only where the DNA matches it firmly. Size values are once, few and many counts, or a class for expanded clones, and some rows have none.

cdr3_nt: TGTGCCAGCAGCTTAGCTAGCGGGACCACCTACGAGCAGTACTTC; cdr3_aa: CASSLASGTTYEQYF; d_call: TRBD2; clone_size: NA; cdr3_length: 15; j_call: TRBJ2-7; v_call: TRBV7-2
cdr3_nt: TGTGCCAGCAGCTTTACAGGGGGTGTGGATACGCAGTATTTT; cdr3_aa: CASSFTGGVDTQYF; d_call: TRBD1; clone_size: NA; cdr3_length: 14; j_call: TRBJ2-3; v_call: TRBV9
cdr3_nt: TGTGCCAGCAGTCGATCGACTAGCGGGAGGACCTACAATGAGCAGTTCTTC; cdr3_aa: CASSRSTSGRTYNEQFF; d_call: TRBD2; clone_size: NA; cdr3_length: 17; j_call: TRBJ2-1; v_call: TRBV6-8
cdr3_nt: TGCGCCAGCCTCGACAGGGCGGGGTCTGAAGCTTTCTTT; cdr3_aa: CASLDRAGSEAFF; d_call: TRBD1; clone_size: NA; cdr3_length: 13; j_call: TRBJ1-1; v_call: TRBV5-1
cdr3_nt: TGCGCCAGCAGCCGGGGACAATCAGCTAAAAACATTCAGTACTTC; cdr3_aa: CASSRGQSAKNIQYF; d_call: NA; clone_size: NA; cdr3_length: 15; j_call: TRBJ2-4; v_call: TRBV5-1
cdr3_nt: TGTGCCAGCAGGACCTCAGGGGGCGGTACGCAGTATTTT; cdr3_aa: CASRTSGGGTQYF; d_call: TRBD1; clone_size: NA; cdr3_length: 13; j_call: TRBJ2-3; v_call: TRBV6-6
cdr3_nt: TGTGCCAGCAGTCCACTTAGGACAGGGCCAACTGAAGCTTTCTTT; cdr3_aa: CASSPLRTGPTEAFF; d_call: TRBD1; clone_size: NA; cdr3_length: 15; j_call: TRBJ1-1; v_call: TRBV6-1
cdr3_nt: TGTGCCAGCAGCTTTCCAGGGCAGGTGCATGGCTACACCTTC; cdr3_aa: CASSFPGQVHGYTF; d_call: NA; clone_size: NA; cdr3_length: 14; j_call: TRBJ1-2; v_call: TRBV7-9
cdr3_nt: TGTGCCAGTAGTACCAGACTCTCTGGGGCCAACGTCCTGACTTTC; cdr3_aa: CASSTRLSGANVLTF; d_call: NA; clone_size: once; cdr3_length: 15; j_call: TRBJ2-6; v_call: TRBV19
cdr3_nt: TGTGCCAGCAGCTTAGATAAGGGGTTCACTGAAGCTTTCTTT; cdr3_aa: CASSLDKGFTEAFF; d_call: NA; clone_size: NA; cdr3_length: 14; j_call: TRBJ1-1; v_call: TRBV7-9
cdr3_nt: TGTGCCAGCAGCTTAGACCTGGGCGACACCGGGGAGCTGTTTTTT; cdr3_aa: CASSLDLGDTGELFF; d_call: NA; clone_size: NA; cdr3_length: 15; j_call: TRBJ2-2; v_call: TRBV7-9
cdr3_nt: TGCGCCAGCAGCTTGGCAGCAGGAATTGATTCACCCCTCCACTTT; cdr3_aa: CASSLAAGIDSPLHF; d_call: NA; clone_size: NA; cdr3_length: 15; j_call: TRBJ1-6; v_call: TRBV5-1
cdr3_nt: TGCAGCGTTGAAGTATCTTTGATCCAGGGAAACACTGAAGCTTTCTTT; cdr3_aa: CSVEVSLIQGNTEAFF; d_call: NA; clone_size: NA; cdr3_length: 16; j_call: TRBJ1-1; v_call: TRBV29-1
cdr3_nt: TGTGCCAGCTCACCTCAGGACAGTTTGTCCTACGAGCAGTACTTC; cdr3_aa: CASSPQDSLSYEQYF; d_call: NA; clone_size: NA; cdr3_length: 15; j_call: TRBJ2-7; v_call: TRBV18
cdr3_nt: TGTGCCAGCGTAGATCGCTCTGGAAACACCATATATTTT; cdr3_aa: CASVDRSGNTIYF; d_call: NA; clone_size: NA; cdr3_length: 13; j_call: TRBJ1-3; v_call: TRBV6-1
cdr3_nt: TGTGCCAGCAGCTTGAAGACTAGCGGGAGGACTAACGAGCAGTACTTC; cdr3_aa: CASSLKTSGRTNEQYF; d_call: TRBD2; clone_size: once; cdr3_length: 16; j_call: TRBJ2-7; v_call: TRBV28
cdr3_nt: TGTGCCAGCAGCCCTTCTGGAAGCGCCACCTCCTACGAGCAGTACTTC; cdr3_aa: CASSPSGSATSYEQYF; d_call: NA; clone_size: NA; cdr3_length: 16; j_call: TRBJ2-7; v_call: TRBV7-7
cdr3_nt: TGTGCCACCAGCAGAAGGACTAGCGGGATCGATACGCAGTATTTT; cdr3_aa: CATSRRTSGIDTQYF; d_call: TRBD2; clone_size: NA; cdr3_length: 15; j_call: TRBJ2-3; v_call: TRBV15
cdr3_nt: TGTGCCAGCAGTTTATCCGGGACAGGGCCGAGGCCCCAGCATTTT; cdr3_aa: CASSLSGTGPRPQHF; d_call: TRBD1; clone_size: NA; cdr3_length: 15; j_call: TRBJ1-5; v_call: TRBV27
cdr3_nt: TGCGCCAGCAGCTTGCTCCCAGGCTCCTACAATGAGCAGTTCTTC; cdr3_aa: CASSLLPGSYNEQFF; d_call: NA; clone_size: NA; cdr3_length: 15; j_call: TRBJ2-1; v_call: TRBV5-1
cdr3_nt: TGCGCCAGCAGCGAACTTTTACAGGGTAGTTATAGCAATCAGCCCCAGCATTTT; cdr3_aa: CASSELLQGSYSNQPQHF; d_call: NA; clone_size: NA; cdr3_length: 18; j_call: TRBJ1-5; v_call: TRBV10-1
cdr3_nt: TGCGCCACCTCCTCCTTGACTAGCGGGATGCGAGATACGCAGTATTTT; cdr3_aa: CATSSLTSGMRDTQYF; d_call: TRBD2; clone_size: NA; cdr3_length: 16; j_call: TRBJ2-3; v_call: TRBV10-2
cdr3_nt: TGTGCCAGCAGTGAAGGGAGACTAGCGGCGTACAATGAGCAGTTCTTC; cdr3_aa: CASSEGRLAAYNEQFF; d_call: TRBD2; clone_size: NA; cdr3_length: 16; j_call: TRBJ2-1; v_call: TRBV2
cdr3_nt: TGCGCCAGCAGCTTGGATGGGGGGGCATATAACACTGAAGCTTTCTTT; cdr3_aa: CASSLDGGAYNTEAFF; d_call: NA; clone_size: few; cdr3_length: 16; j_call: TRBJ1-1; v_call: TRBV5-1
cdr3_nt: TGCGCCAGCAGCTTGGGGGTCGGGAGCAGCACAGATACGCAGTATTTT; cdr3_aa: CASSLGVGSSTDTQYF; d_call: NA; clone_size: NA; cdr3_length: 16; j_call: TRBJ2-3; v_call: TRBV5-1
cdr3_nt: TGTGCCACCAGCAGAGTAACGCGGGCTGAGCAGTTCTTC; cdr3_aa: CATSRVTRAEQFF; d_call: NA; clone_size: NA; cdr3_length: 13; j_call: TRBJ2-1; v_call: TRBV15
cdr3_nt: TGTGCCTGGAGTACTGGACTAGCGGGATATGGTGAGCAGTTCTTC; cdr3_aa: CAWSTGLAGYGEQFF; d_call: TRBD2; clone_size: NA; cdr3_length: 15; j_call: TRBJ2-1; v_call: TRBV30
cdr3_nt: TGTGCCAGCAGTTTGGGTGAATGGTTCAGGGGGGACACTGAAGCTTTCTTT; cdr3_aa: CASSLGEWFRGDTEAFF; d_call: TRBD1; clone_size: NA; cdr3_length: 17; j_call: TRBJ1-1; v_call: TRBV28
cdr3_nt: TGTGCCAGCAGCCAAGCAGGGAGGAGGACTGAAGCTTTCTTT; cdr3_aa: CASSQAGRRTEAFF; d_call: NA; clone_size: NA; cdr3_length: 14; j_call: TRBJ1-1; v_call: TRBV14
cdr3_nt: TGTGCCAGCAGCTCCCACCTAGGCAATGAGCAGTTCTTC; cdr3_aa: CASSSHLGNEQFF; d_call: NA; clone_size: NA; cdr3_length: 13; j_call: TRBJ2-1; v_call: TRBV11-3
cdr3_nt: TGCGCCAGCAGTGACCGACAGGGTGAAGGCTACACCTTC; cdr3_aa: CASSDRQGEGYTF; d_call: TRBD1; clone_size: NA; cdr3_length: 13; j_call: TRBJ1-2; v_call: TRBV10-1